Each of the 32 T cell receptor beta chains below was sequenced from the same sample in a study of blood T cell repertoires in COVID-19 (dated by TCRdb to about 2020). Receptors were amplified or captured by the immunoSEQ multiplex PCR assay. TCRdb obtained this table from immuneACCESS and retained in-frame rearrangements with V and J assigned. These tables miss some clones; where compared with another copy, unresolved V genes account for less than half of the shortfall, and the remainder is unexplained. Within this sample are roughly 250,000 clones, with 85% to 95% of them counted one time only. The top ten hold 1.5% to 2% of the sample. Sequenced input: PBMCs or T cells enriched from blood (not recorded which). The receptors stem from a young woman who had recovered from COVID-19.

The CDR3 region is CASSDRTGVTEAFF. CDR3 DNA sequence: TGTGCCAGCAGTGACCGGACAGGGGTCACTGAAGCTTTCTTT. The chain carries TRBV27 and TRBJ1-1; 9 nucleotides align to TRBD1. CDR1 MNHEY and CDR2 SMNVEV come from the germline V gene (reference sequence). CDR3 length: 14 amino acids. With 5 bases clipped from V and 4 bases from J, the junction kept 5 bases outside the gene matches.

Here the CDR3 reads CASSLASGTPLYNEQFF. The CDR3 bases are TGCGCCAGCAGCTTGGCTAGCGGGACCCCCCTCTACAATGAGCAGTTCTTC. The V call is TRBV5-1, the J call TRBJ2-1; 9 nucleotides line up with TRBD2. The germline V gene has CDR1 SGHRS and CDR2 YFSETQ. J lost 3 bases, V lost 0 bases, and 7 bases had no gene match. The CDR3 covers 17 residues. The full variable domain, rest sourced from reference TRBV5-1 and TRBJ2-1, is KAGVTQTPRYLIKTRGQQVTLSCSPISGHRSVSWYQQTPGQGLQFLFEYFSETQRNKGNFPGRFSGRQFSNSRSEMNVSTLELGDSALYLCASSLASGTPLYNEQFFGPGTRLTVL.

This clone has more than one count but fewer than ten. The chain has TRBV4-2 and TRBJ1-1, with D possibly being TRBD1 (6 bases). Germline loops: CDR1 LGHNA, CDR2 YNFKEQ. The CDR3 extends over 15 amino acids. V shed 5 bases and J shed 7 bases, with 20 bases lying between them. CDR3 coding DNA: TGTGCCAGCAGCTTAGGAGCATCTTTACAGGGTGAAGCTTTCTTT. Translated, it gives CASSLGASLQGEAFF.

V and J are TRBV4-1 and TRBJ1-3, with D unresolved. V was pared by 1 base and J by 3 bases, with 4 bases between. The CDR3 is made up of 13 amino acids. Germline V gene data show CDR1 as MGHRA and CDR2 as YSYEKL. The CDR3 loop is CASSQAGGNTIYF. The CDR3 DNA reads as TGCGCCAGCAGCCAAGCGGGTGGAAACACCATATATTTT.

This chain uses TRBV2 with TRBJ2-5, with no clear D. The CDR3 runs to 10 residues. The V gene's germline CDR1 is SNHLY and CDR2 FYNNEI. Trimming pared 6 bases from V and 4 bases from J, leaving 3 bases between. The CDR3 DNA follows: TGTGCCAGCAGCCGAGAGACCCAGTACTTC. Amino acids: CASSRETQYF.

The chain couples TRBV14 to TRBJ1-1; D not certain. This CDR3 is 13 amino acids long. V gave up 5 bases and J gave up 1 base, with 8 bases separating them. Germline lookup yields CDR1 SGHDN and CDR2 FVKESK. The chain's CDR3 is CASSGQPNTEAFF. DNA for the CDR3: TGTGCCAGCAGCGGGCAGCCGAACACTGAAGCTTTCTTT.

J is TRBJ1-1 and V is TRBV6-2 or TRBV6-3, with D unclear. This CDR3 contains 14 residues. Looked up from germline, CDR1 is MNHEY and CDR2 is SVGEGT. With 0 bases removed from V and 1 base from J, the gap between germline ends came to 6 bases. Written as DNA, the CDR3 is TGTGCCAGCAGTTACTCCGGAGGGAACACTGAAGCTTTCTTT. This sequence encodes CASSYSGGNTEAFF.

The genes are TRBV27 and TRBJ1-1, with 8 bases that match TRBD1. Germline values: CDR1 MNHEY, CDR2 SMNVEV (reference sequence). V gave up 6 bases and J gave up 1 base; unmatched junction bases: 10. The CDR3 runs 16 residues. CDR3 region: CASRFRQGLGNTEAFF. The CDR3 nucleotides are TGTGCCAGCAGGTTTAGACAGGGGTTGGGGAACACTGAAGCTTTCTTT.

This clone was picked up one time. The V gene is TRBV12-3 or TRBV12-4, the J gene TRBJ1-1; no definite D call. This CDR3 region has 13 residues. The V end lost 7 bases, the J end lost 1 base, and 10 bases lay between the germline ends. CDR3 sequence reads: CASMGSQNTEAFF. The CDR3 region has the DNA TGTGCCAGCATGGGCAGCCAGAACACTGAAGCTTTCTTT.

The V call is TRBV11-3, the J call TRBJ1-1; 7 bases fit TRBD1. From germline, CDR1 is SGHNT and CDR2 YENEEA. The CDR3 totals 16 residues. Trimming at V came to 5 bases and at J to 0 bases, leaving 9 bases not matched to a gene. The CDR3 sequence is CASSPHSDRMNTEAFF. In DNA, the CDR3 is TGTGCCAGCAGCCCACACTCGGACAGGATGAACACTGAAGCTTTCTTT.

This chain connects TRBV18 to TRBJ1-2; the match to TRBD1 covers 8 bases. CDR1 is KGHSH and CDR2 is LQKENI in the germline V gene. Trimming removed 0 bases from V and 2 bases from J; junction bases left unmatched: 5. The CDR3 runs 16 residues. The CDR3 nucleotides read TGTGCCAGCTCACCACCTGCAGGGGGCGAAAACTATGGCTACACCTTC. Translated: CASSPPAGGENYGYTF.

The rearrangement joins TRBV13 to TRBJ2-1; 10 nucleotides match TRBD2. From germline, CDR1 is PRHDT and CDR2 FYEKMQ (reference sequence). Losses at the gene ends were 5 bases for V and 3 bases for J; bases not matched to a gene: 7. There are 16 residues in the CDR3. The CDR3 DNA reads TGTGCCAGCAGCCCCTTTAGCGGGGGGTTCTACAATGAGCAGTTCTTC. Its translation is CASSPFSGGFYNEQFF.

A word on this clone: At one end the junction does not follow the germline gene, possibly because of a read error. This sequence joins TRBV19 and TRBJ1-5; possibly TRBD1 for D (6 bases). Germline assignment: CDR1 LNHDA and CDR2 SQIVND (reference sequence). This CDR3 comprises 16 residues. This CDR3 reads CASSIRVGRGNPPQHF. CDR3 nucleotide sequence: TGTGCCAGTAGTATTCGAGTTGGAAGGGGGAATCCGCCCCAGCATTTT.

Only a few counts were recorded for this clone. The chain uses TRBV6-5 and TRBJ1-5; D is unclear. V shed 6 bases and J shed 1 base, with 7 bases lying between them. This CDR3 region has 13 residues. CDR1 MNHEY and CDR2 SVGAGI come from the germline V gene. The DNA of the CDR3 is TGTGCCAGCAGAAAAACAAGCAATCAGCCCCAGCATTTT. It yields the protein CASRKTSNQPQHF.

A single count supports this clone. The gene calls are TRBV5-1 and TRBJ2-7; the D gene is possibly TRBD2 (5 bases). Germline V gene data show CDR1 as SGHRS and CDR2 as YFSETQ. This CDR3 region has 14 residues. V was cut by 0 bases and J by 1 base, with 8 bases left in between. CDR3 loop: CASSLVSGSYEQYF. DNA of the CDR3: TGCGCCAGCAGCTTGGTCAGCGGATCCTACGAGCAGTACTTC.

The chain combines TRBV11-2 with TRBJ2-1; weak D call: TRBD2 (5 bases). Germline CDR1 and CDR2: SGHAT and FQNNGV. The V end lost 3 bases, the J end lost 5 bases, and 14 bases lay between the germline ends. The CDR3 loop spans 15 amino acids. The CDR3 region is CASSFQLDIHNEQFF. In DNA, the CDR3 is TGTGCCAGCAGCTTCCAACTAGATATCCACAATGAGCAGTTCTTC.

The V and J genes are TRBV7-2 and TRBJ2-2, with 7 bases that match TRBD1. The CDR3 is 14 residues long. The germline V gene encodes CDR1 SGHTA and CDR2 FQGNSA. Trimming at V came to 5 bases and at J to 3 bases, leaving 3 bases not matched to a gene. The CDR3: CASSPDRYTGELFF. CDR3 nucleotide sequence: TGTGCCAGCAGCCCGGACAGGTACACCGGGGAGCTGTTTTTT.

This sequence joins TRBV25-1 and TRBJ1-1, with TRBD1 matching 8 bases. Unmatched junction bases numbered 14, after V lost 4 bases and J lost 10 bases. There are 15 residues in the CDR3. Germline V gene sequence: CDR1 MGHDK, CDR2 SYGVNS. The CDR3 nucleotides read TGTGCCAGCAGTGCCGGGACAGGTCTGAGGTTAACAGCTTTCTTT. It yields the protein CASSAGTGLRLTAFF.

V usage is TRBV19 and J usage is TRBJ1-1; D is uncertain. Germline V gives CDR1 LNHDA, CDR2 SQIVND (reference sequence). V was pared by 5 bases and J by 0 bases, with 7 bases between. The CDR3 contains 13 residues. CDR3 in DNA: TGTGCCAGTAGTTCGAACTTGAACACTGAAGCTTTCTTT. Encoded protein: CASSSNLNTEAFF.

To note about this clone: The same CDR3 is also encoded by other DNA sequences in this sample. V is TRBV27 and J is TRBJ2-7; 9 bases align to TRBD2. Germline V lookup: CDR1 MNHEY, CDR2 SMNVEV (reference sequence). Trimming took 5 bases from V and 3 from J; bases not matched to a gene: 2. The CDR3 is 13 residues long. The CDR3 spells CASSLTSGYEQYF. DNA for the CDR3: TGTGCCAGCAGTCTGACTAGCGGCTACGAGCAGTACTTC.

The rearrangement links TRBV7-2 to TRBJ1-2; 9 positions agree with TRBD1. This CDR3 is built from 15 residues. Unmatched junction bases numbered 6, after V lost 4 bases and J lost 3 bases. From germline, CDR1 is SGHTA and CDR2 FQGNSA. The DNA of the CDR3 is TGTGCCAGCAGCTATCGACAGGGGGGATACTATGGCTACACCTTC. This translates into CASSYRQGGYYGYTF. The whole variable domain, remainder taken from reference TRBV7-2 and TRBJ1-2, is GAGVSQSPSNKVTEKGKDVELRCDPISGHTALYWYRQSLGQGLEFLIYFQGNSAPDKSGLPSDRFSAERTGGSVSTLTIQRTQQEDSAVYLCASSYRQGGYYGYTFGSGTRLTVV.

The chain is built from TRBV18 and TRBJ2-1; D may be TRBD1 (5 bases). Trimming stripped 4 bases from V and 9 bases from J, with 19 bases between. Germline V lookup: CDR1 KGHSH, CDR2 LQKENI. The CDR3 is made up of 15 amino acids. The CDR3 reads CASSRDSPRAGEQFF. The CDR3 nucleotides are TGTGCCAGCTCACGCGACAGCCCGAGAGCCGGTGAGCAGTTCTTC.

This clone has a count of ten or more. The CDR3: CASSGAPGYEQYF. DNA of the CDR3: TGTGCCTCAAGCGGAGCTCCCGGCTACGAGCAGTACTTC. The V call is TRBV27, the J call TRBJ2-7; tentative D call: TRBD2 (5 bases). The CDR3 length is 13 residues. Germline CDR1 reads MNHEY; CDR2 reads SMNVEV (reference sequence). V lost 11 bases and J 3 bases, leaving 17 bases between the germline ends.

CDR3 in amino acids: CASSGARDRGYGYTF. CDR3 sequence (DNA): TGTGCCAGCAGCGGGGCCCGGGACAGGGGCTATGGCTACACCTTC. The chain carries TRBV7-9 and TRBJ1-2; 10 bases agree with TRBD1. The CDR3 spans 15 residues. With V trimmed by 5 bases and J by 4 bases, 7 bases remained unmatched. The germline V gene has CDR1 SEHNR and CDR2 FQNEAQ (reference sequence).

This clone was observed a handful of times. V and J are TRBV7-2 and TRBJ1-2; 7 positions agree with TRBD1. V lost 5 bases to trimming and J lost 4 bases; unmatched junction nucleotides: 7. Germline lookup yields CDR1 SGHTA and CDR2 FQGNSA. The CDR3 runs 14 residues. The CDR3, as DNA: TGTGCCAGCAGCAAGGCACAGGGGTCCTATGGCTACACCTTC. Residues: CASSKAQGSYGYTF.

CDR3 amino acids: CASTLGVPGNTIYF. The CDR3 nucleotides read TGTGCCAGTACTCTAGGGGTTCCTGGAAACACCATATATTTT. The chain combines TRBV19 with TRBJ1-3; TRBD1 might be the D (5 bases). The CDR3 extends over 14 amino acids. The V end lost 7 bases, the J end lost 2 bases, and 12 bases lay between the germline ends. Per the germline V gene, CDR1 is LNHDA and CDR2 is SQIVND (reference sequence). Full variable domain (missing parts from reference TRBV19 and TRBJ1-3): DGGITQSPKYLFRKEGQNVTLSCEQNLNHDAMYWYRQDPGQGLRLIYYSQIVNDFQKGDIAEGYSVSREKKESFPLTVTSAQKNPTAFYLCASTLGVPGNTIYFGEGSWLTVV.

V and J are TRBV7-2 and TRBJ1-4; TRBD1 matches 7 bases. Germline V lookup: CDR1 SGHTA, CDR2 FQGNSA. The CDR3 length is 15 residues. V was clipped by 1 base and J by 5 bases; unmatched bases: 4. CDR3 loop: CASSLDRGRNEKLFF. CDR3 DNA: TGTGCCAGCAGCTTAGACAGGGGTAGGAATGAAAAACTGTTTTTT.

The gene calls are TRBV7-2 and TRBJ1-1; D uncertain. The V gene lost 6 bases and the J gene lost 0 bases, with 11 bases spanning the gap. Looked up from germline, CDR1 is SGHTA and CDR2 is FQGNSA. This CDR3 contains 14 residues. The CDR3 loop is CASRPGSLNTEAFF. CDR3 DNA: TGTGCCAGCAGGCCCGGGAGCTTGAACACTGAAGCTTTCTTT.

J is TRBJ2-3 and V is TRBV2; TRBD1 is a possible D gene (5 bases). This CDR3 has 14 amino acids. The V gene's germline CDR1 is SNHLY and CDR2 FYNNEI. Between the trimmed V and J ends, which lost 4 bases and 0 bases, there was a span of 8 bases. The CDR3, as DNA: TGTGCCAGCAGTGCTGACAGAAGCACAGATACGCAGTATTTT. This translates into CASSADRSTDTQYF.

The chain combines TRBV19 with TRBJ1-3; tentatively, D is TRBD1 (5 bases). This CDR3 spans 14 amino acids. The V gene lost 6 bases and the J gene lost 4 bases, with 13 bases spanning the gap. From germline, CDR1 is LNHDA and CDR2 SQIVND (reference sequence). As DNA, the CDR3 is TGTGCCAGTAGACGGGGGGAGAACGGAAACACCATATATTTT. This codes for CASRRGENGNTIYF.

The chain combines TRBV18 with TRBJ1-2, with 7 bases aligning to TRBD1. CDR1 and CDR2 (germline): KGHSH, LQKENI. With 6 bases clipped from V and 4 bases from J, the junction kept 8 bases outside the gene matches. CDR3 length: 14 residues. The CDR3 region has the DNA TGTGCCAGCTCGCCGATGACAGGGTCCTATGGCTACACCTTC. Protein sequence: CASSPMTGSYGYTF.

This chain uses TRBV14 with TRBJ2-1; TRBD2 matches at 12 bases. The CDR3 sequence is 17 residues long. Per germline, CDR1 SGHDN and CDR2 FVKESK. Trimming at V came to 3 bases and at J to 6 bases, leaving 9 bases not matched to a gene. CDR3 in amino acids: CASSQGAPGLAGNEQFF. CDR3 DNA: TGTGCCAGCAGCCAGGGTGCCCCGGGACTAGCGGGCAATGAGCAGTTCTTC.